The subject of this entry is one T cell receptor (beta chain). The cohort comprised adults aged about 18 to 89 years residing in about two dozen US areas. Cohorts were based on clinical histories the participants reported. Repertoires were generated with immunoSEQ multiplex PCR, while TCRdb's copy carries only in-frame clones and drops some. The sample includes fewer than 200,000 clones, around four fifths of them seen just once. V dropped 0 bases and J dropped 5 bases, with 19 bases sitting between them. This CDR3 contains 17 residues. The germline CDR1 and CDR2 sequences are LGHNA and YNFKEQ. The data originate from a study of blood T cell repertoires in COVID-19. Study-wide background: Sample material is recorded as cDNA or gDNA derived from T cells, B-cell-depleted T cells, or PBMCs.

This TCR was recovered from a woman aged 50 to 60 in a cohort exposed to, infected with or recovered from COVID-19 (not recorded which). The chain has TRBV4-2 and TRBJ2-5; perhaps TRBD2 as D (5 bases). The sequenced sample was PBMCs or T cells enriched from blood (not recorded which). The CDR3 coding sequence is TGTGCCAGCAGCCAAGAAGGGCGGGCAGCGTCTCGGGAGACCCAGTACTTC. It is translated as CASSQEGRAASRETQYF.